The next 31 T cell receptor beta chains were all read from a single sample in a study of cytomegalovirus exposure and HLA in healthy donors. 60 Vbeta and 13 Jbeta primers were used in PCR. The data were produced by immunoSEQ multiplex PCR, yet TCRdb's version contains in-frame clones alone and is incomplete. The table shows more than 90,000 clones, with 78% occurring only once. The sequencing input was PBMCs. The receptors stem from a woman aged 60-70 years in good health and CMV-seronegative.

The chain recombines TRBV28 with TRBJ2-7; possibly TRBD2 for D (5 bases). V lost 5 bases to trimming and J lost 1 base, with 15 bases between them. The CDR3 totals 15 residues. Germline V lookup: CDR1 MDHEN, CDR2 SYDVKM. Here the CDR3 DNA reads TGTGCCAGCAGTCCTACGGAGGCAGCTTCCTACGAGCAGTACTTC. It yields the protein CASSPTEAASYEQYF.

A few counts support this clone. This chain uses TRBV13 with TRBJ1-5, with D maybe TRBD1 (5 bases). This CDR3 comprises 16 residues. Germline CDR1 PRHDT, CDR2 FYEKMQ (reference sequence). V was cut by 3 bases and J by 5 bases, with 17 bases left in between. In nucleotides, the CDR3 is TGTGCCAGCAGCTTGGGGTTGGGGCGTTGGGATCAGCCCCAGCATTTT. Translating it yields CASSLGLGRWDQPQHF.

The gene calls are TRBV2 and TRBJ2-7, with 8 positions matching TRBD2. The V and J ends lost 7 bases and 4 bases, in that order; junction bases with no gene match: 9. The V gene's germline CDR1 is SNHLY and CDR2 FYNNEI. This CDR3 has 14 amino acids. The CDR3 DNA sequence: TGTGCCAGCACCCAGCAGCGGGGGCCTTACGAGCAGTACTTC. Translating it yields CASTQQRGPYEQYF. Full variable domain (remainder filled in from reference TRBV2 and TRBJ2-7): EPEVTQTPSHQVTQMGQEVILRCVPISNHLYFYWYRQILGQKVEFLVSFYNNEISEKSEIFDDQFSVERPDGSNFTLKIRSTKLEDSAMYFCASTQQRGPYEQYFGPGTRLTVT.

The V call is TRBV7-2, the J call TRBJ2-1; TRBD2 agrees at 9 bases. The V gene end was trimmed by 2 bases and the J gene end by 5 bases; junction bases not matched to a gene: 7. The CDR3 consists of 16 residues. Germline assignment: CDR1 SGHTA and CDR2 FQGNSA. This CDR3 reads CASSLTAGGGDNEQFF. The CDR3 nucleotides are TGTGCCAGCAGCTTAACAGCGGGAGGAGGCGACAATGAGCAGTTCTTC.

In this sample, this clone turned up once. The chain joins TRBV10-1 to TRBJ2-5; D remains ambiguous. V was trimmed by 0 bases and J by 5 bases, leaving 10 bases between them. There are 14 residues in the CDR3. Looked up from germline, CDR1 is WNHNN and CDR2 is SYGVQD (reference sequence). CDR3 DNA sequence: TGCGCCAGCAGTGAGTCGGGCACCCCGGAGACCCAGTACTTC. It codes for CASSESGTPETQYF.

CDR3 DNA sequence: TGTGCCAGCACCCCCGGGAGCTCCTACGAGCAGTACTTC. Encoded protein: CASTPGSSYEQYF. The V call is TRBV2, the J call TRBJ2-5; tentatively, D is TRBD2 (6 bases). The better agreement between TRBJ2-7 and the DNA end casts doubt on the J call. Germline V gene sequence: CDR1 SNHLY, CDR2 FYNNEI. This CDR3 spans 13 amino acids.

CDR3 DNA sequence: TGTGCCAGCAGCTTAGTCGACAGTAGCTTGTATGGCTACACCTTC. This encodes CASSLVDSSLYGYTF. The chain carries TRBV7-2 and TRBJ1-2; possibly TRBD1 for D (5 bases). The germline V gene has CDR1 SGHTA and CDR2 FQGNSA. The CDR3 sequence is 15 residues long. Trimming shortened V by 1 base and J by 5 bases, and 14 bases separated the two germline ends.

The chain links TRBV20-1 to TRBJ1-1; D gene uncertain. CDR1 DFQATT and CDR2 SNEGSKA come from the germline V gene (reference sequence). The CDR3 spans 10 residues. V was cut by 5 bases and J by 7 bases, with 8 bases left in between. The CDR3 DNA sequence: TGCAGTGCTTCCTTATTTGAAGCTTTCTTT. Residues: CSASLFEAFF.

J is TRBJ1-5 and V is TRBV6-6, with D possibly TRBD1 on 6 matching bases. Trimming removed 6 bases from V and 0 bases from J, with 15 bases in between. CDR3 size: 16 residues. Germline-derived CDR1 and CDR2 are MNHNY and SVGAGI (reference sequence). The CDR3 loop is CASRTTGYGSNQPQHF. In DNA, the CDR3 is TGTGCCAGCAGGACGACAGGCTATGGTAGCAATCAGCCCCAGCATTTT.

The rearrangement uses TRBV10-3 and TRBJ2-7, with a possible D match to TRBD2 (5 bases). The length of the CDR3 is 14 residues. V was trimmed by 0 bases and J by 3 bases, leaving 9 bases between them. CDR1 is ENHRY and CDR2 is SYGVKD in the germline V gene. CDR3 protein: CAISESTRDYEQYF. CDR3 in DNA: TGTGCCATCAGTGAGTCAACTAGGGACTACGAGCAGTACTTC.

This rearrangement joins TRBV19 to TRBJ2-7; 9 bases align to TRBD2. Trimming took 4 bases from V and 5 from J; bases not matched to a gene: 15. Germline V gene data show CDR1 as LNHDA and CDR2 as SQIVND (reference sequence). The CDR3 contains 17 residues. For the CDR3, the DNA is TGTGCCAGTAGTAAGGGGACTAGCCCGGCCGAGGCTAACGAGCAGTACTTC. Translated, it gives CASSKGTSPAEANEQYF.

This chain uses TRBV6-6 with TRBJ2-1; D may be TRBD2 (5 bases). V shed 3 bases and J shed 4 bases, with 16 bases lying between them. CDR1 is MNHNY and CDR2 is SVGAGI in the germline V gene (reference sequence). The CDR3 runs 16 residues. CDR3 region: CASSYSYESGYNEQFF. The CDR3 DNA reads as TGTGCCAGCAGTTATAGCTACGAGAGCGGTTACAATGAGCAGTTCTTC.

The chain employs TRBV27 and TRBJ1-1; D not certain. Trimming stripped 0 bases from V and 11 bases from J, with 19 bases between. This CDR3 contains 15 residues. Germline values: CDR1 MNHEY, CDR2 SMNVEV (reference sequence). The CDR3 DNA sequence: TGTGCCAGCAGTTTATCGAGCGGGGTGCAGAGGATTGCTTTCTTT. It yields the protein CASSLSSGVQRIAFF.

This clone was detected a few times. The chain employs TRBV7-2 and TRBJ2-7; D is ambiguous. This CDR3 spans 14 amino acids. The germline CDR1 and CDR2 sequences are SGHTA and FQGNSA. The V end lost 1 base, the J end lost 1 base, and 8 bases lay between the germline ends. CDR3 DNA sequence: TGTGCCAGCAGCTTAGAATCGACTTCCTACGAGCAGTACTTC. Translation: CASSLESTSYEQYF.

This clone occurred once. The V call is TRBV5-6, the J call TRBJ1-2; D unresolved. With 7 bases removed from V and 8 bases from J, the gap between germline ends came to 12 bases. The length of the CDR3 is 11 residues. Germline lookup yields CDR1 SGHDT and CDR2 YYEEEE. The CDR3 DNA sequence: TGTGCCAGCGGGCCCCCGGGGGGCTACACCTTC. Its translation is CASGPPGGYTF.

This sequence joins TRBV6-4 and TRBJ2-1; 8 bases are a match to TRBD2. V lost 5 bases to trimming and J lost 0 bases; unmatched junction nucleotides: 3. Per germline, CDR1 MRHNA and CDR2 SNTAGT. The CDR3 is 15 residues long. The CDR3 sequence: CASSILAASYNEQFF. The CDR3, as DNA: TGTGCCAGCAGTATACTAGCGGCCTCCTACAATGAGCAGTTCTTC.

This chain joins TRBV30 and TRBJ2-7; D perhaps matches TRBD1 (6 bases). Looked up from germline, CDR1 is GTSNPN and CDR2 is SVGIG (reference sequence). V was cut by 3 bases and J by 3 bases, with 12 bases left in between. This CDR3 contains 13 residues. CDR3 nucleotides: TGTGCCTGGAGGCCCAGGGGAATCTACGAGCAGTACTTC. Residues: CAWRPRGIYEQYF.

This clone showed up just a few times. The J gene is TRBJ2-7, the V gene TRBV5-6; TRBD1 agrees at 11 bases. CDR1 is SGHDT, CDR2 YYEEEE, per germline. V was pared by 4 bases and J by 4 bases, with 7 bases of the junction left unmatched. This CDR3 spans 15 amino acids. DNA of the CDR3: TGTGCCAGCAGCCCCCGGACAGGGGGCGGGTACGAGCAGTACTTC. It yields the protein CASSPRTGGGYEQYF.

The CDR3 here is CASSSRTGGGYTF. The CDR3 nucleotides read TGTGCCAGCAGCTCCCGTACCGGCGGGGGCTACACCTTC. V is TRBV7-9 and J is TRBJ1-2; D is unclear. This CDR3 comprises 13 residues. Per germline, CDR1 SEHNR and CDR2 FQNEAQ (reference sequence). Trimming cost V 4 bases and J 8 bases, with 14 bases left between them.

The chain recombines TRBV6-1 with TRBJ2-4; 7 bases fit TRBD2. Trimming removed 5 bases from V and 8 bases from J; junction bases left unmatched: 6. This CDR3 has 13 amino acids. Germline CDR1 MNHNS, CDR2 SASEGT. CDR3 DNA sequence: TGTGCCAGCAGTACCTCAGGGAGGGACATTCAGTACTTC. This translates into CASSTSGRDIQYF.

This chain's CDR3 is CASKGSGSNQPQHF. The CDR3 DNA follows: TGTGCCAGCAAGGGTTCAGGGAGCAATCAGCCCCAGCATTTT. V is TRBV6-5 and J is TRBJ1-5; a possible D gene is TRBD1 (5 bases). The V and J ends lost 7 bases and 1 base respectively, with 11 bases between them. There are 14 residues in the CDR3. The germline V gene has CDR1 MNHEY and CDR2 SVGAGI.

This clone turned up a few times. V is TRBV5-1 and J is TRBJ2-7, with 9 bases lining up with TRBD2. CDR1 and CDR2 from the germline V gene are SGHRS and YFSETQ. J lost 1 base, V lost 2 bases, and 4 bases had no gene match. There are 15 residues in the CDR3. The CDR3 spells CASSLAGGPSYEQYF. The CDR3 DNA reads TGCGCCAGCAGCTTAGCGGGGGGCCCGTCCTACGAGCAGTACTTC.

CDR3 nucleotides: TGTGCCAGCAGCTTGGCCCCGGCTAGCGGGTACCAAGAGACCCAGTACTTC. The encoded protein is CASSLAPASGYQETQYF. The V call is TRBV5-6, the J call TRBJ2-5, with 8 bases aligning to TRBD2. V trimming: 0 bases; J trimming: 0 bases; junction bases outside the gene matches: 7. This CDR3 spans 17 amino acids. Germline assignment: CDR1 SGHDT and CDR2 YYEEEE. Full variable domain (missing parts from reference TRBV5-6 and TRBJ2-5): DAGVTQSPTHLIKTRGQQVTLRCSPKSGHDTVSWYQQALGQGPQFIFQYYEEEERQRGNFPDRFSGHQFPNYSSELNVNALLLGDSALYLCASSLAPASGYQETQYFGPGTRLLVL.

The chain employs TRBV7-2 and TRBJ1-1; D is possibly TRBD1 (5 bases). Germline values: CDR1 SGHTA, CDR2 FQGNSA. Trimming took 4 bases from V and 2 from J, leaving 17 bases between them. The CDR3 loop spans 16 amino acids. The CDR3 sequence: CASSSSHGRGNTEAFF. In DNA form, the CDR3 reads TGTGCCAGCAGCTCCAGCCATGGTAGGGGAAACACTGAAGCTTTCTTT.

The rearrangement joins TRBV23-1 to TRBJ2-7; 8 bases are shared with TRBD2. TRBV23-1 is an ORF; its function is uncertain. The CDR3 length is 16 residues. The V gene end was trimmed by 6 bases and the J gene end by 0 bases; junction bases not matched to a gene: 10. The DNA for the CDR3 is TGCGCCAGCAGACCCGCCCCGGGAGGGGACTCCTACGAGCAGTACTTC. This sequence encodes CASRPAPGGDSYEQYF.

The genes are TRBV7-2 and TRBJ1-1; D perhaps matches TRBD1 (6 bases). This CDR3 contains 14 residues. V dropped 3 bases and J dropped 2 bases, with 10 bases sitting between them. Germline-derived CDR1 and CDR2 are SGHTA and FQGNSA. The CDR3, as DNA: TGTGCCAGCAGCTTGTCCAGGGGCAACACTGAAGCTTTCTTT. Encoded protein: CASSLSRGNTEAFF.

The V and J genes are TRBV11-3 and TRBJ2-7; 7 nucleotides match TRBD2. There are 12 residues in the CDR3. Germline CDR1 SGHNT, CDR2 YENEEA. V trimming: 4 bases; J trimming: 3 bases; junction bases outside the gene matches: 0. The CDR3 loop reads CASSSGGYEQYF. CDR3 DNA sequence: TGTGCCAGCAGCTCGGGGGGCTACGAGCAGTACTTC.

V and J are TRBV19 and TRBJ1-1; D is perhaps TRBD1 (6 bases). Germline CDR1 LNHDA, CDR2 SQIVND (reference sequence). The CDR3 loop spans 15 amino acids. V was pared by 4 bases and J by 1 base, with 13 bases between. CDR3: CASSTPGQPNTEAFF. The CDR3 DNA reads as TGTGCCAGTAGTACCCCGGGACAACCGAACACTGAAGCTTTCTTT. Together with reference TRBV19 and TRBJ1-1, the CDR3 gives the full variable domain: DGGITQSPKYLFRKEGQNVTLSCEQNLNHDAMYWYRQDPGQGLRLIYYSQIVNDFQKGDIAEGYSVSREKKESFPLTVTSAQKNPTAFYLCASSTPGQPNTEAFFGQGTRLTVV.

The J gene is TRBJ2-1, the V gene TRBV30; 8 positions agree with TRBD2. The J segment lost 3 bases and the V segment lost 1 base, leaving 2 bases of the junction unmatched. The CDR3 runs to 14 residues. The V gene's germline CDR1 is GTSNPN and CDR2 SVGIG (reference sequence). CDR3 loop: CAWSGTSLYNEQFF. The CDR3 DNA reads as TGTGCCTGGAGTGGGACTAGCCTCTACAATGAGCAGTTCTTC.

In DNA form, the CDR3 reads TGCAGCGCCTGGGCGCGAGAGACCCAGTACTTC. Translated: CSAWARETQYF. The chain carries TRBV20-1 and TRBJ2-5; D gene uncertain. Germline CDR1 and CDR2: DFQATT and SNEGSKA (reference sequence). The CDR3 extends over 11 amino acids.

The chain recombines TRBV7-6 with TRBJ1-1; TRBD1 agrees at 9 bases. Germline-derived CDR1 and CDR2 are SGHVS and FNYEAQ. Trimming cost V 4 bases and J 6 bases; bases outside gene matches: 3. This CDR3 spans 13 amino acids. CDR3 loop: CASSSGQGSEAFF. CDR3 sequence (DNA): TGTGCCAGCAGCTCAGGACAGGGGTCTGAAGCTTTCTTT.